This TCR beta chain was observed in a study of vaccination effects on CD4 cells after COVID-19. The overall study: Each person got two doses of an mRNA SARS-CoV-2 vaccine, BNT162b2 or mRNA-1273. Notes on the study in general: The study dataset contains few convalescent patients and includes no early post-infection timepoints. Clones arising from infection and from vaccination showed marked clonal contraction late after vaccination.

Antigen-specific CD4+ T cells were expanded with viral peptide pools in the ViraFEST assay before sequencing. Subsequent to a culture period of 10 to 11 days, CD4+ T cells were isolated. Vaccine recipients, nucleocapsid antibody negative, had no prior SARS-CoV-2 infection. On days 3 and 7, fresh IL-2 medium replaced half the medium. Clones were sequenced by immunoSEQ multiplex PCR, and TCRdb holds only the in-frame ones, with some missing. The sample lists around 60,000 clones, roughly four fifths occurring once. CDR3 length equals 14 residues. J was trimmed by 1 base and V by 3 bases; bases with no gene match: 2. The V gene's germline CDR1 is DFQATT and CDR2 SNEGSKA (reference sequence). For this clone: Its target is not known.

This TCR was sampled from a human donor who received a COVID-19 vaccine. J is TRBJ1-3 and V is TRBV20-1; 8 nucleotides agree with TRBD1. The starting material was CD4+ T cells from PBMCs cultured with HCoV-NL63 spike peptides, obtained before COVID-19 vaccination. The CDR3 is CSASRDRSGNTIYF. The CDR3 coding sequence is TGCAGTGCTAGTCGGGACAGGTCTGGAAACACCATATATTTT.